This T cell receptor beta chain derives from a study of T cell changes during pregnancy in multiple sclerosis. This clone showed up just a few times. Sequencing was performed with immunoSEQ multiplex PCR; in TCRdb, only in-frame clones are kept and a portion is missing. The table lists approximately 50,000 clones, approximately 90% of them singletons. V was pared by 3 bases and J by 3 bases, with 3 bases of the junction left unmatched. CDR3 length: 13 residues. Germline CDR1 and CDR2: GTSNPN and SVGIG (reference sequence). This clonotype was sampled from a female donor with multiple sclerosis, enrolled in a pregnancy study. The source material was CD4+ T cells from peripheral blood mononuclear cells, sampled after pregnancy. The genes are TRBV30 and TRBJ2-5; 8 bases fit TRBD2. CDR3: CAWRVAGKETQYF. The CDR3 DNA reads TGTGCCTGGAGGGTAGCGGGGAAAGAGACCCAGTACTTC.